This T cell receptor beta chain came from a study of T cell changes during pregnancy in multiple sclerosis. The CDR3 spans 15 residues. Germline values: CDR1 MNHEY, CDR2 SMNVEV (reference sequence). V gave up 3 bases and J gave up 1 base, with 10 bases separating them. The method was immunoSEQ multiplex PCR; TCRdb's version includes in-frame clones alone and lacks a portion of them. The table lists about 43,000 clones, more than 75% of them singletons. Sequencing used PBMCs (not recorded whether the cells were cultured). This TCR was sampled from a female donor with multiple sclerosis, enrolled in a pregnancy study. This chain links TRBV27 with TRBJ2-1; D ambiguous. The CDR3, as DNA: TGTGCCAGCAGTTTTAAATCTCCTTCCTACAATGAGCAGTTCTTC. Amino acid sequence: CASSFKSPSYNEQFF.